This T cell receptor beta chain is from a study of blood T cell repertoires in COVID-19. Study overall: Samples came from the United States, Italy and Spain, spanning acute and convalescent COVID-19. T cells, B-cell-depleted T cells, or PBMCs supplied cDNA or gDNA.

Authors' processing steps: Estimation of nucleated cell counts relied on the amplification of reference gene primers. Produced via immunoSEQ multiplex PCR; TCRdb's table is partial and in-frame only. V and J calls and clone size are as listed in that table; D and trimming were resolved from the DNA. The table has hundreds of thousands of clones, about nine tenths seen once. Germline V CDR1 and CDR2: MNHNY, SVGAGI (reference sequence). Trimming removed 7 bases from V and 5 bases from J; junction bases left unmatched: 6. This CDR3 is built from 14 residues. The sequencing input was peripheral blood. The source is a woman in her 30s with active or convalescent COVID-19. This sequence joins TRBV6-6 and TRBJ2-1; 9 bases line up with TRBD1. CDR3 region: CASIGTGINNEQFF. The DNA for the CDR3 is TGTGCCAGCATTGGGACAGGGATAAACAATGAGCAGTTCTTC.